The clone carrying this TCR beta chain came up many times. No antigen is known for it. The data stem from a study of T-cell memory formation after mild COVID-19. Overall study results and limits: Later expanders leaned toward CD4+, whereas clones contracting from day 15 to 85 were balanced CD4/CD8.

TCRdb passed the 5' RACE reads through MiXCR, listing each CDR3 protein once. The sample contains 250,000 to 300,000 distinct CDR3 sequences, 16% of which appear only once. The source of this sequence is a man aged 18 to 30 who had mild COVID-19 (a few samples of this study predate the infection). Cell type and time point are not known. Sample: PBMCs or a T cell subset sorted from them (not recorded which).

The CDR3 spells CASTRENTGELFF. The CDR3 DNA follows: TGTGCCAGCACCCGGGAGAACACCGGGGAGCTGTTTTTT. The genes are TRBV9 and TRBJ2-2; possible D gene TRBD2, 5 bases. CDR3 size: 13 residues. Germline V CDR1 and CDR2: SGDLS, YYNGEE. V was clipped by 6 bases and J by 1 base, with 7 bases between them.